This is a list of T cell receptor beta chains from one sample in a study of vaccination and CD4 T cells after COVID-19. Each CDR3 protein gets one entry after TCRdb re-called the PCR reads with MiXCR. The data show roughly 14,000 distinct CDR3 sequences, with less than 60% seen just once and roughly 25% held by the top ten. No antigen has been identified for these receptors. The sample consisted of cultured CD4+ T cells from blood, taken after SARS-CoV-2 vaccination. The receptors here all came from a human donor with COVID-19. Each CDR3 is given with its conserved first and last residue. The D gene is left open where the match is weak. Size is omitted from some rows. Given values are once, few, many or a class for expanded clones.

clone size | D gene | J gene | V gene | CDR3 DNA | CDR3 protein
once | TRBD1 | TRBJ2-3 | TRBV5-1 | TGCGCCAGCAGGTCCACCGGGACAGGGTTTCAACAGGGGCAACTAACAGATACGCAGTATTTT | CASRSTGTGFQQGQLTDTQYF
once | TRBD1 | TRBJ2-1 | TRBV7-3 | TGTGCCAGCAGCGTCGGACAGGGCCAAACACACAATGAGCAGTTCTTC | CASSVGQGQTHNEQFF
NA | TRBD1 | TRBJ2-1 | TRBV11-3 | TGTGCCAGCAGCTCACGGACAGGGGGATCCTACAATGAGCAGTTCTTC | CASSSRTGGSYNEQFF
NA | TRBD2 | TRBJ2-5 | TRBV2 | TGTGCCAGCAGACCCGGACTAGATAGTTTAGAGACCCAGTACTTC | CASRPGLDSLETQYF
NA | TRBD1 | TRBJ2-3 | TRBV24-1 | TGTGCCACCAGTGATCCAAGGACAGGTGTTGAGGCCCTTACTAGCACAGATACGCAGTATTTT | CATSDPRTGVEALTSTDTQYF
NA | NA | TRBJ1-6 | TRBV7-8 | TGTGCCAGCAGCTTAAACAGAAAGCCGAACATCTATAATTCACCCCTCCACTTT | CASSLNRKPNIYNSPLHF
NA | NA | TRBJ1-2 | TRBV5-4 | TGTGCCAGCAGCGCTGACGCCGTCGGGAGCTACACCTTC | CASSADAVGSYTF
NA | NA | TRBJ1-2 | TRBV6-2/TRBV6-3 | TGTGCCAGCAGTGACAGCCTCTATGGCTACACCTTC | CASSDSLYGYTF
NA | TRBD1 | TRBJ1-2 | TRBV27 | TGTGCCAGCAGTTTCGACAACCGACCTGGGACAGGGGTGAATGGCTACACCTTC | CASSFDNRPGTGVNGYTF
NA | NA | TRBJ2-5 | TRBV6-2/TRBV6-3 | TGTGCCAGCAGTTACCTTTTGGCGGTAGGGCAAGAGACCCAGTACTTC | CASSYLLAVGQETQYF
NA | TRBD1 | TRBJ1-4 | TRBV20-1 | TGCAGTGCTAGACCCCAGGGGGCCGTTGATGAAAAACTGTTTTTT | CSARPQGAVDEKLFF
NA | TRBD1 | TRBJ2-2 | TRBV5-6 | TGTGCCAGCAGCTATAGGGGACAGGGTGGTACCGGGGAGCTGTTTTTT | CASSYRGQGGTGELFF
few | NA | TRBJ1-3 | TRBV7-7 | TGTGCTAGCAGCTTAGATCAGGGCCCCGGAAACACCATATATTTT | CASSLDQGPGNTIYF
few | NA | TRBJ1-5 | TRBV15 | TGTGCCACCAGCAGAACCGGGGGCAACCAGCCCCAGCATTTT | CATSRTGGNQPQHF
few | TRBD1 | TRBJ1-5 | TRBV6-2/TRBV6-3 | TGTGCCAGCAGTTATTGGGACAGGGGAAGGCCCCAGCATTTT | CASSYWDRGRPQHF
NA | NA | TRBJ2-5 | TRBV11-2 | TGTGCCAGCAGCTTGGTTCCACAGCAAGAGGCCCAGTACTTC | CASSLVPQQEAQYF
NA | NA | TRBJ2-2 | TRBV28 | TGTGCCAGCAGTCTAACCACTGGGGAGCTGTTTTTT | CASSLTTGELFF
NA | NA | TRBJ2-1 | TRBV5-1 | TGCGCCAGCAGCTTGGAGCAAGCCCAGTTCTTC | CASSLEQAQFF
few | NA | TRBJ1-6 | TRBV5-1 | TGCGCCAGCGGAAACAGGGAAGGCGGTTCACCCCTCCACTTT | CASGNREGGSPLHF
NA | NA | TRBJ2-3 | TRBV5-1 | TGCGCCAGCAGCTTGGAGGGGACACATAACACAGATACGCAGTATTTT | CASSLEGTHNTDTQYF
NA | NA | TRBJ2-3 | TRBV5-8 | TGTGCCAGCAGCTTGTATGGGGGCCCTAGCACAGATACGCAGTATTTT | CASSLYGGPSTDTQYF
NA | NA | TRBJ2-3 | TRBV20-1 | TGCAGTGCTAATTCCGGGGACACAGATACGCAGTATTTT | CSANSGDTDTQYF
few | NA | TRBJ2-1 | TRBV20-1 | TGCAGTGCCCCCCGCGGGGGCCAATCCTACAATGAGCAGTTCTTC | CSAPRGGQSYNEQFF
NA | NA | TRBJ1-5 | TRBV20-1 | TGCAGTGCTAGAGTTGGGGGGGCTGGTGATCAGCCCCAGCATTTT | CSARVGGAGDQPQHF
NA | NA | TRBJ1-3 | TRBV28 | TGTGCCAGCAGTTTACTAAGCTCTGGAAACACCATATATTTT | CASSLLSSGNTIYF
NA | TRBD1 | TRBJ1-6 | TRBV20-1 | TGCAGTGCTAGCGACAGGGTAGTTGTCTCACCCCTCCACTTT | CSASDRVVVSPLHF
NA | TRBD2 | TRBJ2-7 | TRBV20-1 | TGCAGTGCTAGACTAGCGGGGGCCAAGATATACTACGAGCAGTACTTC | CSARLAGAKIYYEQYF
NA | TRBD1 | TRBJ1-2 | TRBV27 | TGTGCCAGCAGCCTAGAGCCAGGGGGGTTGTATGGCTACACCTTC | CASSLEPGGLYGYTF
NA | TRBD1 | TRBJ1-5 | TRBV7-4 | TGTGCCAGCAACAGGGGGGTCTATAGCAATCAGCCCCAGCATTTT | CASNRGVYSNQPQHF
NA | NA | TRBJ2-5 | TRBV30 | TGTGCCTGGGGGGGGATTGGACAGACCCAGTACTTC | CAWGGIGQTQYF
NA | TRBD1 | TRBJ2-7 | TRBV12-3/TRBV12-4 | TGTGCCAGCAGTTTTGGCCGTAGGGACAGGGGGGACGAGCAGTACTTC | CASSFGRRDRGDEQYF